The next 2 T cell receptor beta chains were all read from a single sample in a study of human T cells and chemical hapten exposure. TCRdb reprocessed the RACE reads with MiXCR, giving one entry per CDR3 protein. The sample records some 380,000 distinct CDR3 sequences, about 4.8% being singletons. This sample's time point: patch test 1, 2 weeks after DPC sensitization. The treatment here: therapeutic diphenylcyclopropenone sensitization with weekly scalp DPC. Sample: whole blood, taken in connection with sensitization to the hapten diphenylcyclopropenone (DPC). The receptors here all came from a woman aged 45-59 years with alopecia areata. Some clones in this sample may be carry-over from other donors' samples.

The genes are TRBV29-1 and TRBJ1-2; D gene ambiguous. This CDR3 has 10 amino acids. Germline V CDR1 and CDR2: SQVTM, ANQGSEA. Trimming pared 0 bases from V and 8 bases from J, leaving 4 bases between. The chain's CDR3 is CSVEDGGYTF. As DNA, the CDR3 is TGCAGCGTTGAAGATGGCGGCTACACCTTC.

This clonotype has ten or more counts. CDR3 nucleotide sequence: TGCAGCGTTGAAACAGTTAGGGACAACACTGAAGCTTTCTTT. This encodes CSVETVRDNTEAFF. This rearrangement joins TRBV29-1 to TRBJ1-1, with D perhaps matching TRBD1 (5 bases). The V end lost 2 bases, the J end lost 2 bases, and 12 bases lay between the germline ends. The CDR3 covers 14 residues. CDR1 and CDR2 (germline): SQVTM, ANQGSEA.